A single sample gave rise to the 2 T cell receptor beta chains below, sequenced in a study of cytomegalovirus exposure and HLA in healthy donors. Researchers ran the PCR with 60 Vbeta and 13 Jbeta primers. Produced via immunoSEQ multiplex PCR; TCRdb's table is partial and in-frame only. Of about 84,000 clones in the sample, about 77% were seen once. Specimen: PBMCs. The receptors were sampled from a male donor in good health and CMV-seropositive.

The sample holds many counts of this clone. The rearrangement links TRBV25-1 to TRBJ1-5, with a weak D call TRBD1 (5 bases). Deletions cut 3 bases from V and 4 bases from J, with 16 bases between. The CDR3 contains 16 residues. In germline, CDR1 is MGHDK, CDR2 SYGVNS. CDR3: CASSDGRAGRNQPQHF. In nucleotides, the CDR3 is TGTGCCAGCAGTGACGGCAGGGCAGGCCGAAATCAGCCCCAGCATTTT. The variable domain in full, completed from reference TRBV25-1 and TRBJ1-5, reads EADIYQTPRYLVIGTGKKITLECSQTMGHDKMYWYQQDPGMELHLIHYSYGVNSTEKGDLSSESTVSRIRTEHFPLTLESARPSHTSQYLCASSDGRAGRNQPQHFGDGTRLSIL.

V usage is TRBV27 and J usage is TRBJ2-7; 11 nucleotides line up with TRBD2. CDR3 length equals 16 residues. Germline CDR1 reads MNHEY; CDR2 reads SMNVEV (reference sequence). The trim removed 5 bases at V and 5 bases at J, leaving 11 bases unmatched. The CDR3 loop is CASSLTLAGGPNEQYF. CDR3 coding DNA: TGTGCCAGCAGTCTCACCTTAGCGGGAGGGCCGAACGAGCAGTACTTC.